Sequencing of this T cell receptor (beta chain) was carried out in a study of CD8 T cells in Susac syndrome. CDR1 and CDR2 from the germline V gene are LGHDT and YNNKEL (reference sequence). Trimming shortened V by 0 bases and J by 4 bases, and 12 bases separated the two germline ends. The CDR3 has 15 amino acids. As for this clonotype: Its antigen is currently unknown.

General study points: Expansion of Susac CD8+ clones peaked in TEMRA cells and in active patients. Sixteen Susac-specific public clones were found in total CD8+ repertoires and roughly 5 in CD8+ TEMRA repertoires.

With random hexamers, reverse transcription was performed on roughly 0.45 to 1 ug of RNA. TCRdb analysed the immunoSEQ multiplex PCR reads with MiXCR anew, one entry per CDR3 protein. The sample records fewer than 95,000 distinct CDR3 sequences, around 96% being singletons. The chain recombines TRBV3-1 with TRBJ1-1; D unclear. Sequenced sample: CD8+ T cells from PBMCs. The clonotype was recovered from a human donor with Susac syndrome. The DNA for the CDR3 is TGTGCCAGCAGCCAAGATATAGGGAGGAGCACTGAAGCTTTCTTT. It codes for CASSQDIGRSTEAFF.